The rows below give T cell receptor beta chains drawn from one sample of a study of blood T cell repertoires in COVID-19. Sequencing was performed with immunoSEQ multiplex PCR; in TCRdb, only in-frame clones are kept and a portion is missing. The sample records about 190,000 clones, 65% to 80% being singletons. Sequencing was carried out using peripheral blood. The source of these receptors is a woman aged 50 to 65 with acute or convalescent COVID-19. The CDR3 runs from the conserved cysteine through the conserved F or W. The order of the fields is D gene, clone size, CDR3 length, V gene, J gene, CDR3 protein, CDR3 DNA. A D gene is named only where the DNA matches it firmly. Clone size, where shown, is once, few, many, or a class for clones that have expanded.

d_call: .
clone_size: once
cdr3_length: 14
v_call: TRBV7-2
j_call: TRBJ1-2
cdr3_aa: CASTLAGTNYGYTF
cdr3_nt: TGTGCCAGCACCCTTGCCGGGACAAACTATGGCTACACCTTC

d_call: TRBD1
clone_size: .
cdr3_length: 16
v_call: TRBV27
j_call: TRBJ1-2
cdr3_aa: CASSSKRTGAIYGYTF
cdr3_nt: TGTGCCAGCAGTTCAAAAAGGACAGGGGCCATCTATGGCTACACCTTC

d_call: TRBD2
clone_size: .
cdr3_length: 13
v_call: TRBV6-5
j_call: TRBJ2-1
cdr3_aa: CASSSGLAHEQFF
cdr3_nt: TGTGCCAGCAGCTCCGGACTAGCCCATGAGCAGTTCTTC

d_call: .
clone_size: once
cdr3_length: 16
v_call: TRBV25-1
j_call: TRBJ1-6
cdr3_aa: CASSVPLSSYNSPLHF
cdr3_nt: TGTGCCAGCAGTGTACCTCTGAGCTCCTATAATTCACCCCTCCACTTT

d_call: .
clone_size: once
cdr3_length: 15
v_call: TRBV7-2
j_call: TRBJ1-1
cdr3_aa: CASSPRRGMNTEAFF
cdr3_nt: TGTGCCAGCAGCCCCCGACGGGGAATGAACACTGAAGCTTTCTTT

d_call: TRBD2
clone_size: .
cdr3_length: 16
v_call: TRBV11-2
j_call: TRBJ2-7
cdr3_aa: CASSPAWASGSYEQYF
cdr3_nt: TGTGCCAGCAGCCCCGCCTGGGCTAGCGGGTCCTACGAGCAGTACTTC

d_call: TRBD1
clone_size: few
cdr3_length: 15
v_call: TRBV19
j_call: TRBJ1-4
cdr3_aa: CASREVTGGNEKLFF
cdr3_nt: TGTGCCAGTAGGGAGGTGACAGGGGGGAATGAAAAACTGTTTTTT

d_call: TRBD1
clone_size: few
cdr3_length: 17
v_call: TRBV28
j_call: TRBJ1-1
cdr3_aa: CATAVPLGQPPREEAFF
cdr3_nt: TGTGCCACCGCAGTTCCCTTGGGACAGCCCCCACGGGAAGAAGCTTTCTTT

d_call: TRBD2
clone_size: .
cdr3_length: 14
v_call: TRBV2
j_call: TRBJ2-1
cdr3_aa: CATGTSGSYNEQFF
cdr3_nt: TGTGCCACCGGGACTAGTGGATCCTACAATGAGCAGTTCTTC

d_call: TRBD2
clone_size: .
cdr3_length: 18
v_call: TRBV15
j_call: TRBJ2-7
cdr3_aa: CATSRDRGLAGAYREQYF
cdr3_nt: TGTGCCACCAGCAGAGATCGGGGACTAGCGGGAGCCTACCGTGAGCAGTACTTC

d_call: .
clone_size: .
cdr3_length: 15
v_call: TRBV27
j_call: TRBJ2-1
cdr3_aa: CASSFGSPIYNEQFF
cdr3_nt: TGTGCCAGCAGTTTCGGTAGCCCAATCTACAATGAGCAGTTCTTC

d_call: TRBD2
clone_size: .
cdr3_length: 17
v_call: TRBV30
j_call: TRBJ2-7
cdr3_aa: CAWSPRGAQRESYEQYF
cdr3_nt: TGTGCCTGGAGTCCCCGTGGTGCCCAGCGGGAGAGCTACGAGCAGTACTTC

d_call: .
clone_size: .
cdr3_length: 15
v_call: TRBV6-2/TRBV6-3
j_call: TRBJ2-1
cdr3_aa: CASSSLVSSYNEQFF
cdr3_nt: TGTGCCAGCAGCTCCTTGGTGAGCTCCTACAATGAGCAGTTCTTC

d_call: .
clone_size: .
cdr3_length: 15
v_call: TRBV6-5
j_call: TRBJ1-5
cdr3_aa: CASVQAGPSNQPQHF
cdr3_nt: TGTGCCTCCGTCCAGGCAGGCCCCTCCAATCAGCCCCAGCATTTT

d_call: TRBD1
clone_size: once
cdr3_length: 14
v_call: TRBV7-2
j_call: TRBJ2-4
cdr3_aa: CASSPGTGGGIQYF
cdr3_nt: TGTGCCAGCAGCCCCGGGACAGGTGGGGGCATTCAGTACTTC

d_call: .
clone_size: .
cdr3_length: 16
v_call: TRBV4-3
j_call: TRBJ1-3
cdr3_aa: CASSQDRVVSGNTIYF
cdr3_nt: TGCGCCAGCAGCCAAGATAGAGTTGTCTCTGGAAACACCATATATTTT

d_call: .
clone_size: .
cdr3_length: 16
v_call: TRBV4-2
j_call: TRBJ1-2
cdr3_aa: CASSSILGAGHYGYTF
cdr3_nt: TGTGCCAGCAGCTCCATCTTAGGGGCAGGACACTATGGCTACACCTTC

d_call: .
clone_size: .
cdr3_length: 18
v_call: TRBV24-1
j_call: TRBJ2-7
cdr3_aa: CATSGGRGQDRLKGEQYF
cdr3_nt: TGTGCCACCAGTGGGGGTAGAGGGCAGGATAGGCTTAAGGGCGAGCAGTACTTC

d_call: .
clone_size: .
cdr3_length: 12
v_call: TRBV5-5
j_call: TRBJ1-5
cdr3_aa: CASSAGSGPQHF
cdr3_nt: TGTGCCAGCAGCGCGGGGAGCGGGCCCCAGCATTTT

d_call: TRBD2
clone_size: .
cdr3_length: 14
v_call: TRBV3-1/TRBV3-2
j_call: TRBJ2-1
cdr3_aa: CASSPTSGRNEQFF
cdr3_nt: TGTGCCAGCAGCCCGACTAGCGGGAGGAATGAGCAGTTCTTC

d_call: .
clone_size: .
cdr3_length: 17
v_call: TRBV5-6
j_call: TRBJ1-1
cdr3_aa: CASSSGGTGFLNTEAFF
cdr3_nt: TGTGCCAGCAGCTCTGGCGGTACGGGGTTCCTCAACACTGAAGCTTTCTTT

d_call: .
clone_size: .
cdr3_length: 12
v_call: TRBV5-8
j_call: TRBJ1-5
cdr3_aa: CASSPSNQPQHF
cdr3_nt: TGTGCCAGCAGCCCGAGCAATCAGCCCCAGCATTTT

d_call: TRBD1
clone_size: once
cdr3_length: 14
v_call: TRBV4-2
j_call: TRBJ1-2
cdr3_aa: CASSQDPGGGGYTF
cdr3_nt: TGTGCCAGCAGCCAAGATCCAGGGGGTGGGGGCTACACCTTC

d_call: .
clone_size: once
cdr3_length: 13
v_call: TRBV24-1
j_call: TRBJ2-7
cdr3_aa: CATSDPRSYEQYF
cdr3_nt: TGTGCCACCAGTGATCCCAGGTCCTACGAGCAGTACTTC

d_call: TRBD1
clone_size: .
cdr3_length: 19
v_call: TRBV4-1
j_call: TRBJ1-6
cdr3_aa: CASSQDLDRGRFRNSPLHF
cdr3_nt: TGCGCCAGCAGCCAAGACCTGGACAGGGGGCGCTTCCGTAATTCACCCCTCCACTTT

d_call: TRBD1
clone_size: .
cdr3_length: 14
v_call: TRBV30
j_call: TRBJ1-1
cdr3_aa: CAWSQTGIGTEAFF
cdr3_nt: TGTGCCTGGAGTCAGACAGGGATTGGCACTGAAGCTTTCTTT

d_call: .
clone_size: .
cdr3_length: 14
v_call: TRBV7-2
j_call: TRBJ2-2
cdr3_aa: CASSRYRATGELFF
cdr3_nt: TGTGCCAGCAGCCGTTACAGGGCCACCGGGGAGCTGTTTTTT

d_call: TRBD1
clone_size: .
cdr3_length: 15
v_call: TRBV11-2
j_call: TRBJ1-6
cdr3_aa: CASSLARTGNSPLHF
cdr3_nt: TGTGCCAGCAGCTTGGCCCGGACAGGAAATTCACCCCTCCACTTT

d_call: .
clone_size: once
cdr3_length: 16
v_call: TRBV4-3
j_call: TRBJ2-3
cdr3_aa: CASSQDSRYNTDTQYF
cdr3_nt: TGCGCCAGCAGCCAAGATAGCAGATATAACACAGATACGCAGTATTTT

d_call: TRBD2
clone_size: few
cdr3_length: 15
v_call: TRBV11-3
j_call: TRBJ2-2
cdr3_aa: CASSFRGGSAGELFF
cdr3_nt: TGTGCCAGCAGCTTTAGAGGCGGGAGCGCCGGGGAGCTGTTTTTT

d_call: .
clone_size: .
cdr3_length: 12
v_call: TRBV6-5
j_call: TRBJ1-6
cdr3_aa: CASSHRVSPLHF
cdr3_nt: TGTGCCAGCAGTCACAGGGTTTCACCCCTCCACTTT

d_call: TRBD1
clone_size: .
cdr3_length: 15
v_call: TRBV6-5
j_call: TRBJ1-2
cdr3_aa: CASSYSRTGGAGYTF
cdr3_nt: TGTGCCAGCAGTTACTCCCGGACAGGGGGCGCAGGCTACACCTTC

d_call: TRBD1
clone_size: few
cdr3_length: 14
v_call: TRBV5-5
j_call: TRBJ1-2
cdr3_aa: CASSSATGGNGYTF
cdr3_nt: TGTGCCAGCAGCTCGGCTACAGGGGGCAATGGCTACACCTTC

d_call: .
clone_size: .
cdr3_length: 13
v_call: TRBV19
j_call: TRBJ1-1
cdr3_aa: CASSISWNTEAFF
cdr3_nt: TGTGCCAGTAGTATATCTTGGAACACTGAAGCTTTCTTT

d_call: .
clone_size: .
cdr3_length: 13
v_call: TRBV19
j_call: TRBJ1-1
cdr3_aa: CASSKGRVTEAFF
cdr3_nt: TGTGCCAGTAGTAAGGGCAGGGTTACTGAAGCTTTCTTT

d_call: .
clone_size: .
cdr3_length: 14
v_call: TRBV2
j_call: TRBJ2-6
cdr3_aa: CASSYLPGANVLTF
cdr3_nt: TGTGCCAGCAGTTATCTCCCTGGGGCCAACGTCCTGACTTTC

d_call: .
clone_size: .
cdr3_length: 12
v_call: TRBV27
j_call: TRBJ1-1
cdr3_aa: CASSLRTGEAFF
cdr3_nt: TGTGCCAGCAGTCTCCGGACTGGTGAAGCTTTCTTT

d_call: TRBD1
clone_size: .
cdr3_length: 11
v_call: TRBV24-1
j_call: TRBJ2-1
cdr3_aa: CATSTGGEQFF
cdr3_nt: TGTGCCACTTCAACAGGGGGCGAGCAGTTCTTC

d_call: TRBD2
clone_size: .
cdr3_length: 14
v_call: TRBV25-1
j_call: TRBJ2-1
cdr3_aa: CASSKRGGDNEQFF
cdr3_nt: TGTGCCAGCAGTAAGCGGGGGGGAGACAATGAGCAGTTCTTC

d_call: .
clone_size: .
cdr3_length: 15
v_call: TRBV19
j_call: TRBJ2-3
cdr3_aa: CASSWASGGADTQYF
cdr3_nt: TGTGCCAGTAGCTGGGCATCGGGGGGCGCAGATACGCAGTATTTT

d_call: .
clone_size: .
cdr3_length: 11
v_call: TRBV5-6
j_call: TRBJ1-1
cdr3_aa: CASSRGTEAFF
cdr3_nt: TGTGCCAGCAGCCGGGGCACTGAAGCTTTCTTT

d_call: TRBD2
clone_size: .
cdr3_length: 13
v_call: TRBV6-5
j_call: TRBJ2-5
cdr3_aa: CASRRTSEETQYF
cdr3_nt: TGTGCCAGCAGGAGGACTAGCGAGGAGACCCAGTACTTC

d_call: .
clone_size: once
cdr3_length: 13
v_call: TRBV7-8
j_call: TRBJ2-7
cdr3_aa: CASSLGQYTEQYF
cdr3_nt: TGTGCCAGCAGCTTAGGACAATATACCGAGCAGTACTTC

d_call: .
clone_size: .
cdr3_length: 15
v_call: TRBV7-2
j_call: TRBJ2-7
cdr3_aa: CASSLSGRGSYEQYF
cdr3_nt: TGTGCCAGCAGCTTATCGGGGAGGGGGTCCTACGAGCAGTACTTC

d_call: TRBD2
clone_size: .
cdr3_length: 15
v_call: TRBV24-1
j_call: TRBJ2-3
cdr3_aa: CATSAGGAGTDTQYF
cdr3_nt: TGTGCCACCAGTGCGGGGGGGGCCGGCACAGATACGCAGTATTTT

d_call: TRBD1
clone_size: few
cdr3_length: 13
v_call: TRBV6-5
j_call: TRBJ1-2
cdr3_aa: CASTPGQVNGYTF
cdr3_nt: TGTGCCAGCACCCCCGGACAGGTGAATGGCTACACCTTC

d_call: .
clone_size: once
cdr3_length: 13
v_call: TRBV12-3/TRBV12-4
j_call: TRBJ2-1
cdr3_aa: CASTGQRDNEQFF
cdr3_nt: TGTGCCAGCACGGGACAGCGGGACAATGAGCAGTTCTTC